The 18 T cell receptor beta chains below were found in one sample sequenced in a study of OX40 agonist ivuxolimab in advanced cancers. TCRdb's table, derived via immunoSEQ multiplex PCR, lists solely in-frame clones and lacks some. The data contain about 93,000 clones, roughly 90% of them seen just once; the ten biggest clones take up 2% to 3%. The sample here was CD4+ or CD8+ T cells sorted from blood, taken in a trial of the OX40 agonist ivuxolimab. The receptors shown here come from an adult with an advanced solid tumor such as melanoma, head and neck, liver or kidney cancer.

The gene calls are TRBV4-1 and TRBJ1-5; D remains ambiguous. Trimming shortened V by 3 bases and J by 0 bases, and 9 bases separated the two germline ends. CDR1 is MGHRA and CDR2 is YSYEKL in the germline V gene. This CDR3 has 15 amino acids. The CDR3 loop is CASSQMTRSNQPQHF. The CDR3 nucleotides are TGCGCCAGCAGCCAGATGACCCGTAGCAATCAGCCCCAGCATTTT.

The V and J genes are TRBV5-1 and TRBJ2-2; 15 nucleotides agree with TRBD2. In germline, CDR1 is SGHRS, CDR2 YFSETQ. The trim removed 9 bases at V and 2 bases at J, leaving 11 bases unmatched. The CDR3 covers 18 residues. The CDR3 nucleotides are TGCGCCACCTCAACCGGGACTAGCGGGAGGTTCAACACCGGGGAGCTGTTTTTT. It is translated as CATSTGTSGRFNTGELFF.

The V and J genes are TRBV9 and TRBJ2-3; 7 bases match TRBD2. Germline V gives CDR1 SGDLS, CDR2 YYNGEE. The CDR3 is made up of 17 amino acids. V dropped 0 bases and J dropped 2; count of bases not matched to a gene: 9. The CDR3 region is CASSVGGGSGSTDTQYF. DNA for the CDR3: TGTGCCAGCAGCGTAGGAGGCGGGAGCGGTTCCACAGATACGCAGTATTTT.

This chain links TRBV6-1 with TRBJ2-1; D call uncertain. The CDR3 spans 17 residues. Per the germline V gene, CDR1 is MNHNS and CDR2 is SASEGT. V lost 0 bases and J lost 4, with 16 bases in between. The CDR3 nucleotides read TGTGCCAGCAGTGAAGCCAACTGGATGGCAGATTACAATGAGCAGTTCTTC. Translated, it gives CASSEANWMADYNEQFF.

The rearrangement joins TRBV5-1 to TRBJ1-5, with a tentative D call TRBD1 (5 bases). The CDR3 covers 15 residues. V was clipped by 0 bases and J by 7 bases, with 14 bases between them. Per the germline V gene, CDR1 is SGHRS and CDR2 is YFSETQ. CDR3 sequence: CASSLDGTPRQPQHF. CDR3 bases: TGCGCCAGCAGCTTGGATGGGACCCCGAGACAGCCCCAGCATTTT.

J is TRBJ2-7 and V is TRBV10-3; D unclear. Germline V gives CDR1 ENHRY, CDR2 SYGVKD. This CDR3 has 12 amino acids. Trimming cost V 3 bases and J 0 bases, with 3 bases left between them. The CDR3 here is CAISEGSYEQYF. In nucleotides, the CDR3 is TGTGCCATCAGTGAAGGCTCCTACGAGCAGTACTTC.

The chain employs TRBV18 and TRBJ1-3; D remains unclear. CDR3 length equals 16 residues. In germline, CDR1 is KGHSH, CDR2 LQKENI. Trimming pared 3 bases from V and 0 bases from J, leaving 12 bases between. The CDR3 DNA follows: TGTGCCAGCTCACCTAGCGAGGGTCGCTCTGGAAACACCATATATTTT. Protein product: CASSPSEGRSGNTIYF.

V is TRBV6-5 and J is TRBJ2-7, with D possibly matching TRBD2 (5 bases). Germline-derived CDR1 and CDR2 are MNHEY and SVGAGI. V was shortened by 6 bases and J by 7 bases, with 19 bases between the two germline ends. The CDR3 sequence is 14 residues long. The CDR3: CASRPGRGSGEQYF. The CDR3 DNA follows: TGTGCCAGCAGGCCCGGACGGGGTTCAGGAGAGCAGTACTTC.

This chain links TRBV6-5 with TRBJ2-3; D gene uncertain. The CDR3 length is 11 residues. Germline V gene sequence: CDR1 MNHEY, CDR2 SVGAGI. V gave up 5 bases and J gave up 8 bases, with 8 bases separating them. The CDR3 reads CASSNRVTQYF. DNA for the CDR3: TGTGCCAGCAGTAATAGGGTTACGCAGTATTTT.

V usage is TRBV4-3 and J usage is TRBJ2-1, with 14 bases matching TRBD2. With V trimmed by 0 bases and J by 8 bases, 3 bases remained unmatched. CDR1 LGHNA and CDR2 YSLEER come from the germline V gene. The CDR3 runs 16 residues. CDR3 bases: TGCGCCAGCAGCCAAGACGGGACTAGCGGGAGATATGAGCAGTTCTTC. Its translation: CASSQDGTSGRYEQFF.

This clone was seen more than once but under ten times. In DNA, the CDR3 is TGTGCCAGTAGCCTCCAGGGGATGGACCCGGATACGCAGTATTTT. Amino acid sequence: CASSLQGMDPDTQYF. The genes are TRBV19 and TRBJ2-3, with D tentatively TRBD1 (6 bases). Germline V CDR1 and CDR2: LNHDA, SQIVND (reference sequence). This CDR3 is 15 amino acids long. Trimming removed 6 bases from V and 6 bases from J, with 19 bases in between.

The V call is TRBV18, the J call TRBJ2-7, with D perhaps matching TRBD2 (6 bases). The ends were cut back, 3 bases at V and 6 bases at J, with 21 bases in the middle. Germline V lookup: CDR1 KGHSH, CDR2 LQKENI. This CDR3 has 16 residues. CDR3: CASSPQLALSLSEQYF. CDR3 in DNA: TGTGCCAGCTCACCGCAACTAGCTCTCTCTCTCTCCGAGCAGTACTTC.

The gene calls are TRBV18 and TRBJ2-1; D is uncertain. V lost 5 bases to trimming and J lost 0 bases, with 14 bases between them. The CDR3 totals 16 residues. Germline CDR1 is KGHSH and CDR2 is LQKENI. CDR3 nucleotide sequence: TGTGCCAGCTCATCGCAACCACGAAACTCCTACAATGAGCAGTTCTTC. Protein product: CASSSQPRNSYNEQFF.

The chain has TRBV4-1 and TRBJ2-4, with D perhaps TRBD1 (6 bases). Germline CDR1 and CDR2: MGHRA and YSYEKL. Trimming pared 1 base from V and 2 bases from J, leaving 15 bases between. The CDR3 covers 17 residues. The CDR3 here is CASSQVDRLGPKNIQYF. DNA for the CDR3: TGCGCCAGCAGCCAAGTCGACAGGTTGGGACCCAAAAACATTCAGTACTTC.

V is TRBV14 and J is TRBJ2-1; the match to TRBD2 covers 13 bases. Germline CDR1 is SGHDN and CDR2 is FVKESK. V lost 6 bases to trimming and J lost 9 bases; unmatched junction nucleotides: 11. This CDR3 is 16 amino acids long. CDR3 region: CASSTGGLAGLFEQFF. For the CDR3, the DNA is TGTGCCAGCAGTACGGGGGGACTAGCGGGATTGTTTGAGCAGTTCTTC.

V usage is TRBV5-1 and J usage is TRBJ2-7; D is uncertain. Germline CDR1 and CDR2: SGHRS and YFSETQ. V was cut by 4 bases and J by 1 base, with 9 bases left in between. This CDR3 contains 13 residues. This chain's CDR3 is CASSEVNSYEQYF. CDR3 in DNA: TGCGCCAGCAGCGAAGTTAATTCCTACGAGCAGTACTTC.

Written as DNA, the CDR3 is TGTGCCAGTAGTAGGCAAGCGGGAGTCACCGGGGAGCTGTTTTTT. Its protein is CASSRQAGVTGELFF. This rearrangement joins TRBV19 to TRBJ2-2; 8 nucleotides match TRBD2. Unmatched junction bases numbered 5, after V lost 4 bases and J lost 4 bases. CDR3 length: 15 residues. Germline V CDR1 and CDR2: LNHDA, SQIVND (reference sequence). The whole variable domain, filled in from reference TRBV19 and TRBJ2-2, reads DGGITQSPKYLFRKEGQNVTLSCEQNLNHDAMYWYRQDPGQGLRLIYYSQIVNDFQKGDIAEGYSVSREKKESFPLTVTSAQKNPTAFYLCASSRQAGVTGELFFGEGSRLTVL.

The V call is TRBV27, the J call TRBJ1-1, with D unresolved. Germline V CDR1 and CDR2: MNHEY, SMNVEV (reference sequence). The germline V and J ends were trimmed by 4 bases and 1 base, with 10 bases remaining between them. The CDR3 is 14 residues long. The CDR3 DNA sequence: TGTGCCAGCAGTTCTACAGAGAAGAACACTGAAGCTTTCTTT. Translating gives CASSSTEKNTEAFF.